The 9 T cell receptor beta chains in this list originate from one sample, sequenced in a study of OX40 agonist ivuxolimab in advanced cancers. Data came from immunoSEQ multiplex PCR; TCRdb stores just in-frame clones and leaves some out. The sample lists about 77,000 clones, 90% occurring once. The input for sequencing was CD4+ or CD8+ T cells sorted from blood, taken in a trial of the OX40 agonist ivuxolimab. The receptors come from an adult with an advanced solid tumor such as melanoma, head and neck, liver or kidney cancer.

J is TRBJ2-7 and V is TRBV4-3; 9 bases match TRBD2. This CDR3 has 16 amino acids. The J segment lost 0 bases and the V segment lost 1 base, leaving 4 bases of the junction unmatched. CDR1 is LGHNA and CDR2 is YSLEER in the germline V gene. The CDR3 region is CASSQATSGLSYEQYF. CDR3 DNA: TGCGCCAGCAGCCAAGCGACTAGCGGACTCTCCTACGAGCAGTACTTC.

This clone appeared a single time. The chain has TRBV11-3 and TRBJ2-1, with D possibly TRBD2 on 5 matching bases. CDR3 size: 15 residues. The germline V gene has CDR1 SGHNT and CDR2 YENEEA. Between the trimmed V and J ends, which lost 4 bases and 6 bases, there was a span of 16 bases. The CDR3 sequence: CASSSGRTGFNEQFF. In DNA, the CDR3 is TGTGCCAGCAGCTCAGGACGGACGGGGTTCAATGAGCAGTTCTTC.

This rearrangement joins TRBV7-6 to TRBJ2-3; 13 bases fit TRBD2. V trimming: 1 base; J trimming: 4 bases; junction bases outside the gene matches: 2. Looked up from germline, CDR1 is SGHVS and CDR2 is FNYEAQ. The CDR3 is made up of 16 amino acids. The DNA for the CDR3 is TGTGCCAGCAGCTTAGGACTAGCGGGGGGTGCAGATACGCAGTATTTT. Its protein is CASSLGLAGGADTQYF.

The genes are TRBV7-2 and TRBJ1-2, with TRBD1 identical over 9 bases. The germline V gene encodes CDR1 SGHTA and CDR2 FQGNSA. Trimming removed 4 bases from V and 7 bases from J; junction bases left unmatched: 7. The CDR3 is 14 residues long. The chain's CDR3 is CASSSTGGAGGYTF. As DNA, the CDR3 is TGTGCCAGCAGCTCCACAGGGGGCGCGGGTGGCTACACCTTC. The full variable domain, its missing parts supplied by reference TRBV7-2 and TRBJ1-2, is GAGVSQSPSNKVTEKGKDVELRCDPISGHTALYWYRQSLGQGLEFLIYFQGNSAPDKSGLPSDRFSAERTGGSVSTLTIQRTQQEDSAVYLCASSSTGGAGGYTFGSGTRLTVV.

J is TRBJ2-7 and V is TRBV10-3; D call uncertain. With 6 bases removed from V and 2 bases from J, the gap between germline ends came to 17 bases. The CDR3 extends over 15 amino acids. The germline CDR1 and CDR2 sequences are ENHRY and SYGVKD. The CDR3 region is CAISPNKDGAYEQYF. The DNA for the CDR3 is TGTGCCATCAGCCCAAATAAGGACGGAGCCTACGAGCAGTACTTC.

V usage is TRBV9 and J usage is TRBJ2-1; D remains ambiguous. Trimming removed 0 bases at V and 8 bases at J, with 12 bases between. This CDR3 spans 14 amino acids. Germline CDR1 SGDLS, CDR2 YYNGEE. CDR3 loop: CASSVDRQAYEQFF. The CDR3 bases are TGTGCCAGCAGCGTAGATCGTCAAGCCTATGAGCAGTTCTTC. The full variable domain, rest sourced from reference TRBV9 and TRBJ2-1, is DSGVTQTPKHLITATGQRVTLRCSPRSGDLSVYWYQQSLDQGLQFLIQYYNGEERAKGNILERFSAQQFPDLHSELNLSSLELGDSALYFCASSVDRQAYEQFFGPGTRLTVL.

CDR3 in amino acids: CASSLRGGTGLLNTEAFF. The CDR3 DNA reads TGTGCCAGCAGCTTACGAGGTGGGACAGGGCTCTTGAACACTGAAGCTTTCTTT. The gene calls are TRBV7-2 and TRBJ1-1; 9 bases align to TRBD1. This CDR3 contains 18 residues. V gave up 2 bases and J gave up 0 bases; unmatched junction bases: 10. The germline CDR1 and CDR2 sequences are SGHTA and FQGNSA. Looking up the rest from reference TRBV7-2 and TRBJ1-1 gives the full variable domain: GAGVSQSPSNKVTEKGKDVELRCDPISGHTALYWYRQSLGQGLEFLIYFQGNSAPDKSGLPSDRFSAERTGGSVSTLTIQRTQQEDSAVYLCASSLRGGTGLLNTEAFFGQGTRLTVV.

CDR3: CASSLRDRDSPLHF. In nucleotides, the CDR3 is TGTGCCAGCTCACTCAGGGACAGGGATTCACCCCTCCACTTT. The rearrangement joins TRBV18 to TRBJ1-6; 9 nucleotides align to TRBD1. V was clipped by 4 bases and J by 8 bases; unmatched bases: 3. Germline V lookup: CDR1 KGHSH, CDR2 LQKENI. The CDR3 covers 14 residues.

The chain uses TRBV7-2 and TRBJ2-1; D gene unclear. The CDR3 is 14 amino acids. The germline V and J ends were trimmed by 10 bases and 8 bases, with 21 bases remaining between them. Per the germline V gene, CDR1 is SGHTA and CDR2 is FQGNSA. CDR3: CATRLAGGLDEQFF. The DNA of the CDR3 is TGTGCCACCCGCCTCGCAGGTGGCTTGGATGAGCAGTTCTTC.